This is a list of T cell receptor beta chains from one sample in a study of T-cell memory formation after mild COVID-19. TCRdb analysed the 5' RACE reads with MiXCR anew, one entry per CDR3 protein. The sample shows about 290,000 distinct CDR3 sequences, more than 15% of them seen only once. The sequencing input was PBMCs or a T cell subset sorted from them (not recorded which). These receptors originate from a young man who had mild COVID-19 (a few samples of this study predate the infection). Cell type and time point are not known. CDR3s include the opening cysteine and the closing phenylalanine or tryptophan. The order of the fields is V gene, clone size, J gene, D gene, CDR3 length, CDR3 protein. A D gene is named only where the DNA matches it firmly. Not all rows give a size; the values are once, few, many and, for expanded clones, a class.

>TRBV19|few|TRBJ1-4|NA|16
CASSPAWGATNEKLFF
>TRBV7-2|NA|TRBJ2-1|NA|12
CASETTRNEQFF
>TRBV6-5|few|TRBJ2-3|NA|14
CASSASRDADTQYF
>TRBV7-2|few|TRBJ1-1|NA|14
CASSQAGGSAEAFF
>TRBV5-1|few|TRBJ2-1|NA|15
CASSILTGSSGEQFF
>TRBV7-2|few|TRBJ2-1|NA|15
CASSLHLFRRDEQFF
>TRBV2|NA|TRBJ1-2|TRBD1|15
CASRRAGGIGGGYTF
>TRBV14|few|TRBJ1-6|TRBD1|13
CASSYEGGSPLHF
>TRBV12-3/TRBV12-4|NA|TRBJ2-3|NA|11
CAIREWDTQYF
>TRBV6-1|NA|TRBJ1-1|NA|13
CASSDLRGEEAFF
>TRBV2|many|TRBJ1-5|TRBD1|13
CASSGQGNQPQHF
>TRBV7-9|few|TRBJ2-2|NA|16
CASSSWGGASTGELFF
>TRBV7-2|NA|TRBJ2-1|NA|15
CASSLDPQGYNEQFF
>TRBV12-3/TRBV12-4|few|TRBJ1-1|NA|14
CASSRSQGNTEAFF
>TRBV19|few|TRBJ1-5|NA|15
CASSITQLRNQPQHF
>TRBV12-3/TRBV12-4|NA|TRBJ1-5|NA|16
CASSWGLGIRNQPQHF
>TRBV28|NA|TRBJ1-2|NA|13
CASSDGRSYGYTF
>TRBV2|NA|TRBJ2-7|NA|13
CASSEAHSYEQYF
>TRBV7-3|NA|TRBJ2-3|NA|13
CASSKGQGDTQYF
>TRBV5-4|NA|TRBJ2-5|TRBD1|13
CASRPTGGETQYF
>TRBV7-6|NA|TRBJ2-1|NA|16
CASSLSVAAGANEQFF
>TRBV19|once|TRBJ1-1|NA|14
CASSIGEAGGEAFF
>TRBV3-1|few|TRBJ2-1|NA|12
CASSLLANEQFF
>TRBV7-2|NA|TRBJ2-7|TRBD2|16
CASSSRERGGLGEQYF
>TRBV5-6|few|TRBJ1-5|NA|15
CASSLGRGSVQPQHF
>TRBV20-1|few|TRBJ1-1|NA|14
CSASKQLYATEAFF
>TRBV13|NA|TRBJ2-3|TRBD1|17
CASSSTEGQGIADTQYF
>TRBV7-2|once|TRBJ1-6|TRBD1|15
CASSLKTGENSPLHF
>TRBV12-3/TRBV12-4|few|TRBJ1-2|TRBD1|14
CASSPRQGSEGYTF
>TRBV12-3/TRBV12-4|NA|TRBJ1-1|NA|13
CASSFGSGDEAFF
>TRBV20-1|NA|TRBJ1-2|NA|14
CSAIIPGAHDGYTF
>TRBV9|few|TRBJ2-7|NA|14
CASSVDLQGRGQYF
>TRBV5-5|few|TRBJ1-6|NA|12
CASSYEISPLHF
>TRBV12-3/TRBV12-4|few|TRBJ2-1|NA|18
CASSLTLGGQGSYNEQFF
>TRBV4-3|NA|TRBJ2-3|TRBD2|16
CASSQASGGHTDTQYF
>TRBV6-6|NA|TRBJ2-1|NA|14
CASSYRGGAGEQFF
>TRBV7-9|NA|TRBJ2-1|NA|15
CASSPVGSSYNEQFF
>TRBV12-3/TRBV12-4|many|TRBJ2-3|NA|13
CASVRGRTDTQYF
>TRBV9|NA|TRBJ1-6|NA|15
CASSKQGGQNSPLHF
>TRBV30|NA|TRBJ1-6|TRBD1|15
CAWSTGQGDNSPLHF
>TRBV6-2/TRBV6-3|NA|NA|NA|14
CASSYVGSLQMQFF
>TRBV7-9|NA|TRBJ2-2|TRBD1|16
CASSSATGTNTGELFF
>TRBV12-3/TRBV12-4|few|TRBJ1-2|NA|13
CASRDTANYGYTF
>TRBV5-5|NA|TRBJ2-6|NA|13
CASSPWGANVLTF
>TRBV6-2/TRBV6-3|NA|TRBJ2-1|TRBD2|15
CASSPSGVIYNEQFF
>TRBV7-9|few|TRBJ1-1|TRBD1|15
CASSVNRGQDTEAFF
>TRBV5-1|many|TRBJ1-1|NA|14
CASSLITENTEAFF
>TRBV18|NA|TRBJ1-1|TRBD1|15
CASSQYRGRVTEAFF
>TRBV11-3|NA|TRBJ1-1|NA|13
CASSLRPRTEAFF
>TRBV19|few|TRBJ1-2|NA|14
CASINPEGTYGYTF
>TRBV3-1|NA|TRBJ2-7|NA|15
CASSQAGGLTYEQYF
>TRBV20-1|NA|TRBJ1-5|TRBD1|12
CSAYDRGQPQHF
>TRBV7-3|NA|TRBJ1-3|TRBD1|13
CASSLRQGDTIYF
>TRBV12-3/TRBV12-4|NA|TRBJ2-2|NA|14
CASSPDSWTGELFF
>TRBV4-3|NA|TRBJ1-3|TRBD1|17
CASSQGQGAAGGNTIYF